The present T cell receptor beta chain was sequenced within a study of OX40 agonist ivuxolimab in advanced cancers. Method: immunoSEQ multiplex PCR; TCRdb's copy keeps in-frame clones and lacks some. The sample consists of fewer than 20,000 clones, around 80% of them appearing once. In germline, CDR1 is MDHEN, CDR2 SYDVKM. Trimming pared 3 bases from V and 4 bases from J, leaving 11 bases between. This CDR3 spans 14 amino acids. This clonotype originated in an adult with an advanced solid tumor such as melanoma, head and neck, liver or kidney cancer. The sequencing used CD4+ or CD8+ T cells sorted from blood, collected in a trial of the OX40 agonist ivuxolimab. This chain connects TRBV28 to TRBJ2-3, with a possible D match to TRBD1 (5 bases). This chain's CDR3 is CASSLRQGADTQYF. Here the CDR3 DNA reads TGTGCCAGCAGTTTGAGGCAGGGCGCAGATACGCAGTATTTT.